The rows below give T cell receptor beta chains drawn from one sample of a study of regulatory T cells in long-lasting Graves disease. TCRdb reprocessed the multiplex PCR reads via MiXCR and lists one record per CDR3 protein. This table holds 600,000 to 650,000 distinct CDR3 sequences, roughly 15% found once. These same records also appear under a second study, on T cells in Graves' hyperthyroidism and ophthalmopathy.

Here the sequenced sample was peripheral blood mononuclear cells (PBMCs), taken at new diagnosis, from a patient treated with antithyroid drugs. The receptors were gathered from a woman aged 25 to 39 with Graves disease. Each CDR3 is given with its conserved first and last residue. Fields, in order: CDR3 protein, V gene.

cdr3_aa: CASSRGTGVEGYTF; v_call: TRBV12-3/TRBV12-4
cdr3_aa: CASSQWDRGRYEAFF; v_call: TRBV3-1
cdr3_aa: CSARAGVSSYEQYF; v_call: TRBV20-1
cdr3_aa: CASSLPTNLSYNEQFF; v_call: TRBV7-2
cdr3_aa: CASRLPGQGREQYF; v_call: TRBV6-2/TRBV6-3
cdr3_aa: CASSRLEGRNQPQHF; v_call: TRBV6-1
cdr3_aa: CASSFPGGNTEAFF; v_call: TRBV7-8
cdr3_aa: CATSDTTSGVANTGELFF; v_call: TRBV24-1
cdr3_aa: CSAIVGGSDNQPQHF; v_call: TRBV20-1
cdr3_aa: CSALPARARGTQYF; v_call: TRBV20-1
cdr3_aa: CASTSTGPQETQYF; v_call: TRBV11-2
cdr3_aa: CASSLGGPTAGNTEAFF; v_call: TRBV7-9
cdr3_aa: CASRPRQGATYEQYF; v_call: TRBV28
cdr3_aa: CSARGWASGRVYEQYF; v_call: TRBV20-1
cdr3_aa: CASRIGGFGEQYF; v_call: TRBV2
cdr3_aa: CASSLRGSLPDTEAFF; v_call: TRBV27
cdr3_aa: CASSQLGRSYEQYF; v_call: TRBV13
cdr3_aa: CAWERGTDTQYF; v_call: TRBV30
cdr3_aa: CASSYGGQFKDTIYF; v_call: TRBV28
cdr3_aa: CASSIREQGPQHF; v_call: TRBV18
cdr3_aa: CASSPTFVQGELFF; v_call: TRBV18
cdr3_aa: CASIRPGSYEQYF; v_call: TRBV6-1
cdr3_aa: CASSSGLPGELFF; v_call: TRBV7-8
cdr3_aa: CASSFGDTEAFF; v_call: TRBV7-9
cdr3_aa: CASSQVKGATGNTIYF; v_call: TRBV12-3/TRBV12-4
cdr3_aa: CAWSATRYEQYF; v_call: TRBV30
cdr3_aa: CSVDMTGALKVQFF; v_call: TRBV29-1
cdr3_aa: CSARPGISYTF; v_call: TRBV20-1
cdr3_aa: CSASSVPSYEQYF; v_call: TRBV20-1
cdr3_aa: CASSWTSGSSGTGELFF; v_call: TRBV5-8
cdr3_aa: CASSISGNAYNEQFF; v_call: TRBV11-3
cdr3_aa: CASSPGKFIGSTIYF; v_call: TRBV12-3/TRBV12-4
cdr3_aa: CASSLAVKPEQFF; v_call: TRBV7-9
cdr3_aa: CSARGPGTNTEAFF; v_call: TRBV20-1
cdr3_aa: CASKTMGNTEAFF; v_call: TRBV6-1
cdr3_aa: CASSEAGVGLNQPQHF; v_call: TRBV6-1
cdr3_aa: CATSGWSGRQETQYF; v_call: TRBV24-1
cdr3_aa: CASSPGQVGEKLFF; v_call: TRBV12-3/TRBV12-4
cdr3_aa: CASSLATGNQPQHF; v_call: TRBV7-2
cdr3_aa: CASSWANGPQHF; v_call: TRBV28
cdr3_aa: CASSLNSDNQPQHF; v_call: TRBV5-1
cdr3_aa: CASGRQRLTQETQYF; v_call: TRBV28
cdr3_aa: CASSLGAGAPQYF; v_call: TRBV7-9
cdr3_aa: CATSVDGWYNEQFF; v_call: TRBV24-1
cdr3_aa: CASMSGGNTGELFF; v_call: TRBV19
cdr3_aa: CSATPRGREVNNEQFF; v_call: TRBV20-1
cdr3_aa: CASSQKTSGRSSTDTQYF; v_call: TRBV14
cdr3_aa: CASSFNEGDTQYF; v_call: TRBV7-2
cdr3_aa: CASSLWPTGGIFSNYNEQFF; v_call: TRBV5-1
cdr3_aa: CSVDGGLLYNEQFF; v_call: TRBV29-1
cdr3_aa: CASSKGLAWGNEQFF; v_call: TRBV14
cdr3_aa: CNALGLIALAVGYNEQFF; v_call: TRBV20-1
cdr3_aa: CASSVGGTGDTKQYF; v_call: TRBV9
cdr3_aa: CASSGRTGASYNEQFF; v_call: TRBV7-2
cdr3_aa: CASMETGDTYEQYF; v_call: TRBV19
cdr3_aa: CASSISASDGNTIYF; v_call: TRBV11-2
cdr3_aa: CASSPKGQDYEQYF; v_call: TRBV3-1